Listed here are 21 T cell receptor beta chains from one sample, sequenced in a study of blood T cell repertoires in COVID-19. The repertoire was sequenced with immunoSEQ multiplex PCR; TCRdb's copy has only in-frame clones and lacks some. The sample lists about 120,000 clones; roughly 69% were seen once. Sequences were obtained from peripheral blood. The receptor set was obtained from a woman in her 70s with acute or convalescent COVID-19.

The rearrangement uses TRBV3-1 (or the pseudogene TRBV3-2) and TRBJ1-4, with D perhaps TRBD1 (5 bases). V was shortened by 1 base and J by 0 bases, with 18 bases between the two germline ends. The CDR3 consists of 19 residues. The germline V gene has CDR1 LGHDT and CDR2 YNNKEL (reference sequence). The CDR3: CASSQGGGDSITTNEKLFF. In DNA form, the CDR3 reads TGTGCCAGCAGCCAAGGGGGAGGGGACTCCATTACAACTAATGAAAAACTGTTTTTT.

V and J are TRBV7-3 and TRBJ1-1; 7 bases agree with TRBD1. The CDR3 length is 15 residues. Losses at the gene ends were 4 bases for V and 0 bases for J; bases not matched to a gene: 5. From germline, CDR1 is SGHTA and CDR2 FQGTGA. CDR3: CASSSATGMNTEAFF. The CDR3 coding sequence is TGTGCCAGCAGCTCTGCGACAGGGATGAACACTGAAGCTTTCTTT.

V usage is TRBV5-1 and J usage is TRBJ1-4; the match to TRBD1 covers 9 bases. This CDR3 spans 15 amino acids. The germline gives CDR1 SGHRS, CDR2 YFSETQ. The V segment lost 4 bases and the J segment 6 bases; nucleotides outside the gene matches: 7. The CDR3 loop reads CASSGSGDRDEKLFF. In nucleotides, the CDR3 is TGCGCCAGCAGCGGGAGTGGGGACAGGGATGAAAAACTGTTTTTT. Variable domain in full (rest from reference TRBV5-1 and TRBJ1-4): KAGVTQTPRYLIKTRGQQVTLSCSPISGHRSVSWYQQTPGQGLQFLFEYFSETQRNKGNFPGRFSGRQFSNSRSEMNVSTLELGDSALYLCASSGSGDRDEKLFFGSGTQLSVL.

There are a few counts of this clone. The chain employs TRBV7-3 and TRBJ2-4; D is possibly TRBD2 (5 bases). This CDR3 region has 12 residues. Germline V CDR1 and CDR2: SGHTA, FQGTGA. Trimming removed 6 bases from V and 9 bases from J, with 12 bases in between. CDR3 sequence: CASSTTTGIQYF. The DNA of the CDR3 is TGTGCCAGCAGTACGACTACCGGCATTCAGTACTTC.

V usage is TRBV29-1 and J usage is TRBJ2-7; 10 bases agree with TRBD1. The CDR3 loop spans 15 amino acids. The germline CDR1 and CDR2 sequences are SQVTM and ANQGSEA. Losses at the gene ends were 0 bases for V and 6 bases for J; bases not matched to a gene: 8. The CDR3 DNA sequence: TGCAGCGTTGAAGACCCGACAGGGGGCAGAAGCGAGCAGTACTTC. This codes for CSVEDPTGGRSEQYF.

This clone was seen a handful of times. This chain uses TRBV10-3 with TRBJ2-7, with D perhaps TRBD2 (6 bases). The V end was cut by 3 bases, the J end by 5 bases, with 14 bases between. This CDR3 is built from 14 residues. Germline-derived CDR1 and CDR2 are ENHRY and SYGVKD. Here the CDR3 DNA reads TGTGCCATCAGTGATGCGGGGTGGAGCGACGAGCAGTACTTC. Protein: CAISDAGWSDEQYF.

V is TRBV29-1 and J is TRBJ2-1; 7 bases agree with TRBD1. This CDR3 has 14 residues. The trim removed 8 bases at V and 5 bases at J, leaving 12 bases unmatched. The V gene's germline CDR1 is SQVTM and CDR2 ANQGSEA. The CDR3 DNA follows: TGCAGCATTAGTACCGGGACAGTTAACAATGAGCAGTTCTTC. This sequence encodes CSISTGTVNNEQFF.

The chain employs TRBV5-1 and TRBJ1-2; no definite D call. The germline gives CDR1 SGHRS, CDR2 YFSETQ. Trimming stripped 0 bases from V and 4 bases from J, with 10 bases between. The CDR3 has 14 amino acids. The CDR3 sequence is CASSLAGETYGYTF. CDR3 DNA: TGCGCCAGCAGCTTGGCCGGGGAAACCTATGGCTACACCTTC.

This clone has more than one count but fewer than ten. The rearrangement joins TRBV7-2 to TRBJ1-5, with a possible D match to TRBD1 (6 bases). V was shortened by 7 bases and J by 6 bases, with 19 bases between the two germline ends. The CDR3 has 15 amino acids. CDR1 SGHTA and CDR2 FQGNSA come from the germline V gene. CDR3 sequence: CASNNSTGWVQPQHF. The CDR3 DNA is TGTGCCAGCAACAATTCAACAGGGTGGGTTCAGCCCCAGCATTTT.

The genes are TRBV4-3 and TRBJ1-3; no reliable D call. The CDR3 runs 15 residues. Trimming took 0 bases from V and 2 from J, leaving 8 bases between them. Per germline, CDR1 LGHNA and CDR2 YSLEER. CDR3 sequence: CASSQDWGAGNTIYF. The CDR3 nucleotides read TGCGCCAGCAGCCAAGACTGGGGAGCTGGAAACACCATATATTTT.

The chain has TRBV11-2 and TRBJ2-1, with a possible D match to TRBD1 (5 bases). Germline CDR1 and CDR2: SGHAT and FQNNGV. V shed 7 bases and J shed 1 base, with 5 bases lying between them. The CDR3 extends over 12 amino acids. The DNA of the CDR3 is TGTGCCAGCAAGGGGTCCTACAATGAGCAGTTCTTC. Its translation is CASKGSYNEQFF.

The gene calls are TRBV5-1 and TRBJ2-5; 7 bases map to TRBD1. Looked up from germline, CDR1 is SGHRS and CDR2 is YFSETQ. The CDR3 covers 16 residues. V lost 1 base to trimming and J lost 2 bases; unmatched junction nucleotides: 8. Here the CDR3 reads CASSLRVQGPQETQYF. Written as DNA, the CDR3 is TGCGCCAGCAGCTTGAGGGTACAGGGGCCGCAAGAGACCCAGTACTTC.

This sequence joins TRBV29-1 and TRBJ2-7; possible D gene TRBD1, 6 bases. Trimming took 5 bases from V and 3 from J, leaving 11 bases between them. This CDR3 comprises 12 residues. Germline V lookup: CDR1 SQVTM, CDR2 ANQGSEA. CDR3 DNA: TGCAGCGTTTCAGGGGATGTCTACGAGCAGTACTTC. Its translation is CSVSGDVYEQYF.

The V and J genes are TRBV7-9 and TRBJ1-2, with no clear D. This CDR3 is 15 amino acids long. From germline, CDR1 is SEHNR and CDR2 FQNEAQ (reference sequence). Deletions cut 1 base from V and 3 bases from J, with 12 bases between. The CDR3 reads CASSLGQVLHYGYTF. In DNA, the CDR3 is TGTGCCAGCAGCTTAGGGCAGGTTCTTCACTATGGCTACACCTTC.

V and J are TRBV7-3 and TRBJ2-2; 9 bases agree with TRBD1. V lost 8 bases to trimming and J lost 7 bases; unmatched junction nucleotides: 14. The CDR3 loop spans 16 amino acids. The germline V gene encodes CDR1 SGHTA and CDR2 FQGTGA. The CDR3 region is CASATPQGARVGELFF. The DNA for the CDR3 is TGTGCCAGCGCAACCCCACAGGGGGCGCGAGTCGGGGAGCTGTTTTTT.

This clone was recorded only once. This chain joins TRBV6-4 and TRBJ2-6; D is perhaps TRBD1 (5 bases). Trimming took 10 bases from V and 0 from J, leaving 16 bases between them. The CDR3 contains 16 residues. Germline-derived CDR1 and CDR2 are MRHNA and SNTAGT. DNA for the CDR3: TGTGCCACCCCGACAGAGAGTACCTCTGGGGCCAACGTCCTGACTTTC. The encoded protein is CATPTESTSGANVLTF.

The V and J genes are TRBV5-5 and TRBJ1-2; 9 nucleotides match TRBD1. V lost 1 base, J lost 6 bases, and 7 bases stayed unmatched. Germline CDR1 and CDR2: SGHKS and YYEKEE (reference sequence). The CDR3 contains 15 residues. CDR3 nucleotide sequence: TGTGCCAGCAGCTTGACGGGACAGGGTAGCCATGGCTACACCTTC. It yields the protein CASSLTGQGSHGYTF.

This rearrangement joins TRBV28 to TRBJ2-7; 10 bases match TRBD1. Trimming took 7 bases from V and 7 from J; bases not matched to a gene: 10. Germline-derived CDR1 and CDR2 are MDHEN and SYDVKM. The CDR3 sequence is 14 residues long. The CDR3 is CASTLVGTGVEQYF. CDR3 bases: TGTGCCAGCACCCTAGTCGGGACAGGGGTAGAGCAGTACTTC. Using reference TRBV28 and TRBJ2-7 for the parts outside the CDR3, the full variable domain is DVKVTQSSRYLVKRTGEKVFLECVQDMDHENMFWYRQDPGLGLRLIYFSYDVKMKEKGDIPEGYSVSREKKERFSLILESASTNQTSMYLCASTLVGTGVEQYFGPGTRLTVT.

V and J are TRBV3-1 (or the pseudogene TRBV3-2) and TRBJ2-7, with unresolved D. The V end was cut by 0 bases, the J end by 3 bases, with 6 bases between. The V gene's germline CDR1 is LGHDT and CDR2 YNNKEL (reference sequence). CDR3 length: 13 amino acids. CDR3 protein: CASSQDTGYEQYF. DNA of the CDR3: TGTGCCAGCAGCCAAGATACGGGCTACGAGCAGTACTTC.

CDR3 nucleotides: TGCGCCAGCAGCTATGACGGGGGGATGAACACTGAAGCTTTCTTT. Its translation: CASSYDGGMNTEAFF. The V and J genes are TRBV5-1 and TRBJ1-1; tentatively, D is TRBD1 (5 bases). The V end was cut by 3 bases, the J end by 0 bases, with 12 bases between. Germline V CDR1 and CDR2: SGHRS, YFSETQ. CDR3 length: 15 amino acids.

V and J are TRBV7-9 and TRBJ2-1; TRBD2 agrees at 8 bases. The CDR3 extends over 14 amino acids. J gave up 6 bases and V 5 bases, and 6 bases lay outside the gene matches. CDR1 and CDR2 (germline): SEHNR, FQNEAQ (reference sequence). This CDR3 reads CASSLTSASNEQFF. In DNA, the CDR3 is TGTGCCAGCAGCCTGACTAGCGCAAGCAATGAGCAGTTCTTC.